This TCR beta chain stems from a study of cytomegalovirus exposure and HLA in healthy donors. Study-level points and caveats: The study listed 150 to 200 cytomegalovirus-associated TCR beta chains. Earlier findings revealed that most TCR beta V segments proved productive either about 90% or about 30% of the time. An analysis was carried out later, and it reportedly showed fewer N-insertions in an Asian-associated ancestry cluster than the approximately 670-donor mean. As a later analysis showed, several of the most significant clusters appeared to be linked to common viral pathogens.

PCR was performed using 60 Vbeta and 13 Jbeta primers. The table came from immunoSEQ multiplex PCR; TCRdb's copy has only in-frame clones and leaves some out. The data show 150,000 to 200,000 clones, approximately 77% seen once. Per the germline V gene, CDR1 is MNHEY and CDR2 is SMNVEV (reference sequence). The CDR3 is 15 residues long. Trimming cost V 7 bases and J 2 bases, with 15 bases left between them. On this clone: Antigen: not known.

The specimen sequenced was PBMCs. This TCR came from a man between 50 and 59 years old in good health and CMV-seropositive. The chain links TRBV27 to TRBJ1-5; D call uncertain. CDR3 in amino acids: CASNTPTLGNQPQHF. CDR3 DNA: TGTGCCAGCAATACTCCCACTCTAGGCAATCAGCCCCAGCATTTT.